Listed here are 9 T cell receptor beta chains from one sample, sequenced in a study of read filtering for tumor transcriptome and immune sequencing (dated by TCRdb to about 2020). Instrument used: Illumina HiSeq 4000. Starting from approximately 0.4 ug RNA, TCR libraries were constructed with the Immunoverse kit using molecular barcoded adaptors that cover the alpha/delta and beta/gamma chains. TCRdb reran the public reads through fastp at Q25 and MiXCR, keeping productive beta chains. Duplicate CDR3 protein sequences are folded into a single record with the most common DNA and genes. This sample lists about 40,000 distinct CDR3 sequences; 12% were detected once. The ten largest clones capture roughly a third of the sample. Sequencing was carried out using a population of CD138-negative cells sorted from bone marrow. The sample's cell subset or site label, decoded: bone marrow mononuclear cells depleted of CD138+ plasma/myeloma cells by negative magnetic selection. These receptors originate from a donor over 35 with multiple myeloma.

With respect to this clonotype: It is likely a read error: a sequence one base away is far more abundant. The J gene is TRBJ2-1, the V gene TRBV6-1; no clear D. The germline CDR1 and CDR2 sequences are MNHNS and SASEGT. The length of the CDR3 is 11 residues. The ends were cut back, 6 bases at V and 9 bases at J, with 9 bases in the middle. The chain's CDR3 is CASRGVFEQFF. CDR3 DNA sequence: TGTGCCAGCAGGGGTGTTTTTGAGCAGTTCTTC.

This clonotype was picked up many times. This chain joins TRBV27 and TRBJ2-7; a weak D match, TRBD1 (6 bases). Per germline, CDR1 MNHEY and CDR2 SMNVEV (reference sequence). This CDR3 has 14 amino acids. V shed 6 bases and J shed 6 bases, with 18 bases lying between them. This chain's CDR3 is CASRTGTPSAEQYF. Written as DNA, the CDR3 is TGTGCCAGCAGAACCGGGACACCGAGCGCCGAGCAGTACTTC.

Here the CDR3 DNA reads TGTGCCAGCAGTTTCGCTGACTCCTACGAGCAGTACTTC. Its translation is CASSFADSYEQYF. The J gene is TRBJ2-7, the V gene TRBV12-3 or TRBV12-4; D not certain. Trimming left V 3 bases short and J 0 bases short, with 6 bases between. The CDR3 contains 13 residues.

This clonotype was seen many times. J is TRBJ2-7 and V is TRBV5-4, with no clear D. With 1 base removed from V and 3 bases from J, the gap between germline ends came to 14 bases. CDR1 and CDR2 (germline): SGHNT, YYREEE (reference sequence). This CDR3 spans 15 amino acids. The CDR3 region is CASSLYRGRDYEQYF. CDR3 nucleotides: TGTGCCAGCAGCTTGTATCGCGGCAGAGACTACGAGCAGTACTTC.

This clonotype was counted at least ten times. CDR3 region: CSAAKDRANTEAFF. The DNA of the CDR3 is TGCAGTGCCGCCAAGGACAGGGCAAACACTGAAGCTTTCTTT. The J gene is TRBJ1-1, the V gene TRBV20-1; 8 bases agree with TRBD1. CDR3 length equals 14 residues. Trimming at V came to 6 bases and at J to 2 bases, leaving 8 bases not matched to a gene. CDR1 and CDR2 (germline): DFQATT, SNEGSKA (reference sequence).

There are many counts of this clonotype. This chain uses TRBV7-6 with TRBJ2-5; unclear D gene. Germline V gene lookup returns CDR1 SGHVS and CDR2 FNYEAQ. V was shortened by 2 bases and J by 2 bases, with 3 bases between the two germline ends. The CDR3 loop spans 12 amino acids. The CDR3 is CASSLQQETQYF. DNA for the CDR3: TGTGCCAGCAGCTTACAGCAAGAGACCCAGTACTTC.

On this clonotype itself: One base away lies a much larger clone, so this may be a sequencing read error. The chain employs TRBV27 and TRBJ1-1; D is ambiguous. The CDR3 spans 14 residues. V lost 6 bases to trimming and J lost 4 bases, with 15 bases between them. CDR1 MNHEY and CDR2 SMNVEV come from the germline V gene (reference sequence). The CDR3 DNA sequence: TGTGCCAGCAGCCCCCGGACCTCGAGCACTGAAGCTTTCTTT. Its protein product is CASSPRTSSTEAFF.

A remark on this clonotype: A much more abundant neighbour one base away suggests this may be a read error. The chain joins TRBV11-2 to TRBJ2-1; TRBD2 matches at 8 bases. From germline, CDR1 is SGHAT and CDR2 FQNNGV. The length of the CDR3 is 15 residues. V gave up 2 bases and J gave up 8 bases; unmatched junction bases: 8. Written as DNA, the CDR3 is TGTGCCAGCAGCTTAACGGCGGGGGGACGGGATGAGCAGTTCTTC. Translation gives CASSLTAGGRDEQFF.

This clonotype was recorded many times. A much larger clone lies one base from this, so it may be a read error. The rearrangement links TRBV20-1 to TRBJ1-4; 12 nucleotides align to TRBD1. CDR3 length: 13 residues. CDR1 is DFQATT, CDR2 SNEGSKA, per germline (reference sequence). The CDR3 DNA reads as TGCAGTCTCCGGGACAGGGGGCCTCGGAAACGGTTTTTT. Translated: CSLRDRGPRKRFF.